This T cell receptor (beta chain) comes out of a study of blood T cells in healthy people across ages. This CDR3 contains 16 residues. V dropped 6 bases and J dropped 2 bases, with 16 bases sitting between them. Per the germline V gene, CDR1 is MNHEY and CDR2 is SVGEGT. This clonotype was observed a handful of times. A sample-barcoded 5' primer and a J-beta primer mix were used in a second PCR of about 6 to 11 cycles. Each CDR3 protein is one row after TCRdb ran MiXCR on the 5' RACE reads. The data show approximately 810,000 distinct CDR3 sequences, less than 35% seen once. Sequenced material: blood. This rearrangement joins TRBV6-2 or TRBV6-3 to TRBJ2-2; maybe TRBD1 (6 bases). This TCR was recovered from a woman older than 75 in good health. The CDR3 DNA reads as TGTGCCAGCAGACCCTCACGACAGGCTAACACCGGGGAGCTGTTTTTT. Amino acids: CASRPSRQANTGELFF.